Listed here are 16 T cell receptor beta chains from one sample, sequenced in a study of T cells in Graves' hyperthyroidism and ophthalmopathy. RNA transcripts gave rise to amplified TCR beta CDR3 regions. First-round RT-PCR of the TCR CDR3 relied on the HTBI primer set. One entry per CDR3 protein results from TCRdb running MiXCR on the multiplex PCR reads. The repertoire holds 250,000 to 300,000 distinct CDR3 sequences, with less than 15% as singletons. Sample: blood. The source is a woman in her thirties or forties with Graves' hyperthyroidism that later progressed to Graves' ophthalmopathy.

This clonotype appeared many times. The chain recombines TRBV18 with TRBJ2-2; maybe TRBD2 (5 bases). The CDR3 runs to 17 residues. Germline CDR1 KGHSH, CDR2 LQKENI. Trimming pared 3 bases from V and 0 bases from J, leaving 14 bases between. The CDR3 spells CASSPRRGHSNTGELFF. CDR3 coding DNA: TGTGCCAGCTCACCTAGACGGGGTCACTCGAACACCGGGGAGCTGTTTTTT.

The V call is TRBV10-2, the J call TRBJ2-1; D is ambiguous. The CDR3 is made up of 12 amino acids. Per germline, CDR1 WSHSY and CDR2 SAAADI. Deletions cut 0 bases from V and 7 bases from J, with 4 bases between. The CDR3 DNA follows: TGCGCCAGCAGTGAGTCGCCTAATGAGCAGTTCTTC. Protein product: CASSESPNEQFF.

This clonotype was detected many times. The chain couples TRBV27 to TRBJ2-3, with D unclear. V lost 8 bases and J 1 base, leaving 13 bases between the germline ends. Germline CDR1 is MNHEY and CDR2 is SMNVEV (reference sequence). The CDR3 has 14 amino acids. CDR3 DNA sequence: TGTGCCAGCGGCCTGGGGTTGGGCACAGATACGCAGTATTTT. The encoded protein is CASGLGLGTDTQYF.

This clonotype was counted ten times or more. The chain recombines TRBV2 with TRBJ2-7; no definite D call. CDR1 is SNHLY and CDR2 is FYNNEI in the germline V gene. V was shortened by 2 bases and J by 2 bases, with 10 bases between the two germline ends. The CDR3 totals 14 residues. CDR3 in DNA: TGTGCCAGCAGTGAATCTCCGAAAACCTACGAGCAGTACTTC. This encodes CASSESPKTYEQYF.

This clonotype was picked up many times. J is TRBJ2-1 and V is TRBV6-1; tentatively, D is TRBD2 (5 bases). This CDR3 comprises 13 residues. Trimming stripped 6 bases from V and 7 bases from J, with 13 bases between. Germline CDR1 and CDR2: MNHNS and SASEGT. The CDR3 DNA reads TGTGCCAGCAGAACGGGGAGCTTGAATGAGCAGTTCTTC. It encodes CASRTGSLNEQFF.

The V call is TRBV28, the J call TRBJ1-5, with D perhaps matching TRBD1 (5 bases). With 6 bases removed from V and 3 bases from J, the gap between germline ends came to 15 bases. CDR1 and CDR2 from the germline V gene are MDHEN and SYDVKM. The CDR3 has 15 residues. CDR3 region: CASRYLWGNNQPQHF. The CDR3 nucleotides read TGTGCCAGCAGATATCTTTGGGGGAACAATCAGCCCCAGCATTTT. Combining the CDR3 with reference TRBV28 and TRBJ1-5 gives the whole variable domain DVKVTQSSRYLVKRTGEKVFLECVQDMDHENMFWYRQDPGLGLRLIYFSYDVKMKEKGDIPEGYSVSREKKERFSLILESASTNQTSMYLCASRYLWGNNQPQHFGDGTRLSIL.

This clonotype was seen ten or more times. The V gene is TRBV28, the J gene TRBJ2-2; TRBD1 matches at 8 bases. Trimming cost V 2 bases and J 4 bases; bases outside gene matches: 12. There are 18 residues in the CDR3. Germline CDR1 MDHEN, CDR2 SYDVKM. DNA for the CDR3: TGTGCCAGCAGTTTACGAACGTGGAGGACAGGGCGCACCGGGGAGCTGTTTTTT. Translating it yields CASSLRTWRTGRTGELFF.

This clonotype has at least ten counts. V gene TRBV27 combines with J gene TRBJ2-7; the D gene is possibly TRBD1 (6 bases). V gave up 0 bases and J gave up 0 bases, with 12 bases separating them. CDR1 and CDR2 from the germline V gene are MNHEY and SMNVEV (reference sequence). The CDR3 length is 16 residues. The CDR3 region has the DNA TGTGCCAGCAGTTTATCGTGGGACACGAGCTCCTACGAGCAGTACTTC. Translation gives CASSLSWDTSSYEQYF.

This clonotype was detected many times. V gene TRBV28 combines with J gene TRBJ2-7; 10 nucleotides agree with TRBD1. The trim removed 4 bases at V and 7 bases at J, leaving 10 bases unmatched. CDR1 is MDHEN and CDR2 is SYDVKM in the germline V gene. This CDR3 has 15 amino acids. The chain's CDR3 is CASSSGTGVLWEQYF. The CDR3 region has the DNA TGTGCCAGCAGTTCGGGGACAGGGGTTCTATGGGAGCAGTACTTC.

This clonotype was detected ten times or more. CDR3 residues: CASSQRAGDPSYEQYF. In nucleotides, the CDR3 is TGCGCCAGCAGCCAACGAGCGGGAGACCCTTCCTACGAGCAGTACTTC. The chain couples TRBV4-1 to TRBJ2-7; 8 bases line up with TRBD2. The CDR3 runs to 16 residues. The V and J ends lost 2 bases and 1 base, in that order; junction bases with no gene match: 7. The germline CDR1 and CDR2 sequences are MGHRA and YSYEKL.

This clonotype was counted many times. The chain employs TRBV29-1 and TRBJ2-7; D not certain. CDR3 size: 11 residues. CDR1 is SQVTM and CDR2 is ANQGSEA in the germline V gene. The ends were cut back, 7 bases at V and 4 bases at J, with 11 bases in the middle. CDR3 region: CSGLGNYEQYF. As DNA, the CDR3 is TGCAGCGGCCTTGGTAATTACGAGCAGTACTTC.

The table lists this clonotype with many counts. The genes are TRBV19 and TRBJ2-1; unclear D gene. This CDR3 has 16 residues. Between the trimmed V and J ends, which lost 6 bases and 5 bases, there was a span of 20 bases. Germline CDR1 LNHDA, CDR2 SQIVND (reference sequence). This chain's CDR3 is CASSPFMGNVHNEQFF. CDR3 nucleotide sequence: TGTGCCAGTAGCCCATTTATGGGGAACGTCCACAATGAGCAGTTCTTC. Filled out from reference TRBV19 and TRBJ2-1, the complete variable domain reads DGGITQSPKYLFRKEGQNVTLSCEQNLNHDAMYWYRQDPGQGLRLIYYSQIVNDFQKGDIAEGYSVSREKKESFPLTVTSAQKNPTAFYLCASSPFMGNVHNEQFFGPGTRLTVL.

This clonotype has at least ten counts. V is TRBV7-9 and J is TRBJ2-1; D gene unclear. This CDR3 region has 12 residues. The V gene lost 4 bases and the J gene lost 8 bases, with 9 bases spanning the gap. Germline assignment: CDR1 SEHNR and CDR2 FQNEAQ (reference sequence). CDR3 DNA sequence: TGTGCCAGCAGCTCAAGGATCGATGAGCAGTTCTTC. Amino acids: CASSSRIDEQFF.

This clonotype was recorded a few times. The chain uses TRBV10-2 and TRBJ2-5; TRBD2 is a possible D gene (6 bases). CDR3 size: 14 residues. Looked up from germline, CDR1 is WSHSY and CDR2 is SAAADI. V dropped 3 bases and J dropped 5 bases, with 13 bases sitting between them. For the CDR3, the DNA is TGCGCCAGCAGTGAACCTAGCGCTAGGGAGACCCAGTACTTC. It is translated as CASSEPSARETQYF.

This clonotype came up many times. J is TRBJ2-7 and V is TRBV6-1, with D perhaps being TRBD1 or TRBD2 (5 bases each). Trimming cost V 0 bases and J 3 bases, with 15 bases left between them. The CDR3 runs 16 residues. Germline lookup yields CDR1 MNHNS and CDR2 SASEGT. This chain's CDR3 is CASSEALLGRIYEQYF. The CDR3 DNA reads TGTGCCAGCAGTGAAGCCCTCCTGGGACGGATCTACGAGCAGTACTTC.

The V and J genes are TRBV10-3 and TRBJ2-1, with D maybe TRBD1 (6 bases). The CDR3 is 16 amino acids. In germline, CDR1 is ENHRY, CDR2 SYGVKD. With 3 bases removed from V and 4 bases from J, the gap between germline ends came to 16 bases. CDR3 nucleotides: TGTGCCATCAGTGAAAGGGGGAAAGGCTATTACAATGAGCAGTTCTTC. Its translation: CAISERGKGYYNEQFF.